The clone carrying this T cell receptor (beta chain) showed up many times. Its target is not known. This sample is drawn from a study of T cells in Graves' hyperthyroidism and ophthalmopathy. The study's findings and limits: The model foresaw ophthalmopathy a median roughly 6.3 months prior to onset.

V lost 3 bases and J 6 bases, leaving 11 bases between the germline ends. The CDR3 has 13 residues. Per germline, CDR1 MNHEY and CDR2 SMNVEV (reference sequence). Amplified TCR beta CDR3 regions derived from RNA transcripts. The HTBI primer set was used in a first-round RT-PCR of the TCR CDR3. In TCRdb, the multiplex PCR reads were re-called with MiXCR into one record per CDR3 protein. The repertoire consists of more than 550,000 distinct CDR3 sequences, with approximately 15% occurring once and the leading ten covering 15% to 19%. The authors deemed Graves' hyperthyroidism stable absent ophthalmopathy progression within 18 months.

Sequenced input: blood. This TCR came from a man aged 50 to 60 with Graves' hyperthyroidism. This chain links TRBV27 with TRBJ1-2, with TRBD1 as a possible D gene (5 bases). Here the CDR3 DNA reads TGTGCCAGCAGTTTTGGGATGGGGGATGGCTACACCTTC. Protein: CASSFGMGDGYTF.